The 27 T cell receptor beta chains below all came from one sample that was sequenced in a study of beta chain features in type 1 diabetes. Overall study results and limits: In all four CD4+ subsets, TCRB CDR3 length was significantly, moderately reduced in type 1 diabetes.

Expressed TCRB transcripts were sequenced, since all the RNA that had been isolated was reverse transcribed. The method was immunoSEQ multiplex PCR; TCRdb's version includes in-frame clones alone and lacks a portion of them. The sample comprises hundreds of thousands of clones, over 14% of which are singletons, and approximately 0.015% rests with the top ten. These receptors are not linked to any known antigen. Sequencing used naive CD4+ T cells from blood. The origin of the receptors is a man between 18 and 29 years old with type 1 diabetes.

The chain uses TRBV7-6 and TRBJ2-1, with D maybe TRBD2 (5 bases). Trimming took off 6 bases at V and 4 bases at J, with 16 bases between the two ends. Per germline, CDR1 SGHVS and CDR2 FNYEAQ. The CDR3 contains 15 residues. CDR3 region: CASRRSGSSYNEQFF. The DNA of the CDR3 is TGTGCCAGCAGGAGGAGTGGGAGCAGTTACAATGAGCAGTTCTTC.

In this sample, this clone turned up a few times. The chain has TRBV10-3 and TRBJ2-3; 7 bases fit TRBD2. Germline V lookup: CDR1 ENHRY, CDR2 SYGVKD. This CDR3 contains 15 residues. The V gene end was trimmed by 4 bases and the J gene end by 0 bases; junction bases not matched to a gene: 4. The CDR3 loop reads CAISGSSGSTDTQYF. The CDR3 DNA reads TGTGCCATCAGTGGTAGTAGCGGGAGCACAGATACGCAGTATTTT.

The chain joins TRBV19 to TRBJ1-5; TRBD1 matches at 7 bases. Germline CDR1 is LNHDA and CDR2 is SQIVND (reference sequence). The CDR3 is made up of 15 amino acids. V shed 4 bases and J 6 bases; nucleotides not matched to a gene: 9. The CDR3 DNA reads as TGTGCCAGTAGTACGACGACAGGGTTGAGTCAGCCCCAGCATTTT. It is translated as CASSTTTGLSQPQHF.

CDR3 sequence reads: CASSAQGVNEKLFF. The CDR3 bases are TGTGCCAGCAGTGCCCAGGGGGTCAATGAAAAACTGTTTTTT. The rearrangement joins TRBV6-1 to TRBJ1-4; TRBD1 aligns across 7 bases. This CDR3 region has 14 residues. Germline V CDR1 and CDR2: MNHNS, SASEGT. The V gene end was trimmed by 4 bases and the J gene end by 5 bases; junction bases not matched to a gene: 4.

This clone was detected a few times. The chain joins TRBV2 to TRBJ1-5, with D unclear. CDR3 length: 14 residues. The germline CDR1 and CDR2 sequences are SNHLY and FYNNEI. V lost 6 bases and J 5 bases, leaving 14 bases between the germline ends. CDR3 protein: CASRSAGAYQPQHF. As DNA, the CDR3 is TGTGCCAGCAGATCGGCAGGCGCCTATCAGCCCCAGCATTTT.

The V gene is TRBV14, the J gene TRBJ2-1; 10 nucleotides match TRBD2. From germline, CDR1 is SGHDN and CDR2 FVKESK. The CDR3 spans 16 residues. The V segment lost 2 bases and the J segment 3 bases; nucleotides outside the gene matches: 4. The CDR3 region has the DNA TGTGCCAGCAGCCAAAGAGCGGGAGGGATCTACAATGAGCAGTTCTTC. Translating gives CASSQRAGGIYNEQFF.

This clone was counted between two and nine times. The genes are TRBV29-1 and TRBJ2-6; a possible D gene is TRBD2 (6 bases). Germline assignment: CDR1 SQVTM and CDR2 ANQGSEA. This CDR3 is 14 amino acids long. The germline V and J ends were trimmed by 7 bases and 2 bases, with 12 bases remaining between them. The CDR3 here is CSARGGTGANVLTF. As DNA, the CDR3 is TGCAGCGCGCGTGGCGGGACTGGGGCCAACGTCCTGACTTTC.

The rearrangement uses TRBV2 and TRBJ1-2; possible D gene TRBD1, 5 bases. Germline V gives CDR1 SNHLY, CDR2 FYNNEI. The CDR3 runs 12 residues. V dropped 6 bases and J dropped 2 bases, with 7 bases sitting between them. CDR3 in amino acids: CASSQGNYGYTF. As DNA, the CDR3 is TGTGCCAGCAGCCAGGGCAACTATGGCTACACCTTC.

The genes are TRBV15 and TRBJ2-3, with 8 bases aligning to TRBD2. The CDR3 is made up of 16 amino acids. Germline V lookup: CDR1 LNHNV, CDR2 YYDKDF (reference sequence). The junction had 7 bases not matched to a gene; V was cut back by 1 base and J by 4 bases. CDR3 protein: CATSRGVSGGSDTQYF. DNA of the CDR3: TGTGCCACCAGCAGAGGGGTCAGCGGGGGTTCAGATACGCAGTATTTT.

The chain recombines TRBV30 with TRBJ2-7, with a weak D call TRBD1 (6 bases). Trimming left V 1 base short and J 7 bases short, with 11 bases between. CDR3 size: 12 residues. Germline V CDR1 and CDR2: GTSNPN, SVGIG (reference sequence). The DNA for the CDR3 is TGTGCCTGGAGTGCCGCAGGGGCGGAGCAGTACTTC. It is translated as CAWSAAGAEQYF. The full variable domain, with the rest looked up from reference TRBV30 and TRBJ2-7, is SQTIHQWPATLVQPVGSPLSLECTVEGTSNPNLYWYRQAAGRGLQLLFYSVGIGQISSEVPQNLSASRPQDRQFILSSKKLLLSDSGFYLCAWSAAGAEQYFGPGTRLTVT.

This clone was recorded a few times. The chain has TRBV30 and TRBJ2-3; possibly TRBD2 for D (5 bases). In germline, CDR1 is GTSNPN, CDR2 SVGIG (reference sequence). This CDR3 region has 15 residues. Trimming took off 0 bases at V and 4 bases at J, with 14 bases between the two ends. The CDR3 DNA reads as TGTGCCTGGAGTGTCGGTGGGAGCACCGCAGATACGCAGTATTTT. Amino acid sequence: CAWSVGGSTADTQYF. The whole variable domain, filled in from reference TRBV30 and TRBJ2-3, reads SQTIHQWPATLVQPVGSPLSLECTVEGTSNPNLYWYRQAAGRGLQLLFYSVGIGQISSEVPQNLSASRPQDRQFILSSKKLLLSDSGFYLCAWSVGGSTADTQYFGPGTRLTVL.

This clone was detected a few times. This sequence joins TRBV6-5 and TRBJ2-5; tentatively, D is TRBD2 (6 bases). This CDR3 is built from 14 residues. Trimming removed 10 bases from V and 5 bases from J, with 20 bases in between. Germline CDR1 and CDR2: MNHEY and SVGAGI. The CDR3: CATKLGGTRETQYF. In DNA, the CDR3 is TGTGCCACCAAATTGGGGGGAACGCGGGAGACCCAGTACTTC.

This clone was detected only a few times. The genes are TRBV2 and TRBJ2-7; possibly TRBD2 for D (5 bases). CDR3 length equals 14 residues. The ends were cut back, 7 bases at V and 1 base at J, with 14 bases in the middle. Germline CDR1 is SNHLY and CDR2 is FYNNEI. The CDR3, as DNA: TGTGCCAGCACTCTCGACTACTATTCCTACGAGCAGTACTTC. The encoded protein is CASTLDYYSYEQYF.

This clone turned up a few times. The chain joins TRBV6-5 to TRBJ1-2; D unclear. CDR1 is MNHEY and CDR2 is SVGAGI in the germline V gene. The CDR3 extends over 15 amino acids. V gave up 0 bases and J gave up 3 bases, with 11 bases separating them. This chain's CDR3 is CASSYSIQDYYGYTF. CDR3 sequence (DNA): TGTGCCAGCAGTTACTCGATCCAGGATTACTATGGCTACACCTTC.

The rearrangement joins TRBV7-9 to TRBJ1-2; no firm D call. This CDR3 has 11 residues. The germline V gene encodes CDR1 SEHNR and CDR2 FQNEAQ (reference sequence). Trimming took off 5 bases at V and 8 bases at J, with 9 bases between the two ends. The CDR3 is CASSVRGGYTF. The CDR3 nucleotides are TGTGCCAGCAGCGTCCGGGGAGGCTACACCTTC.

The table lists this clone with a few counts. V is TRBV6-6 and J is TRBJ1-5; a possible D gene is TRBD1 (6 bases). The CDR3 extends over 13 amino acids. V shed 6 bases and J shed 5 bases, with 11 bases lying between them. Germline loops: CDR1 MNHNY, CDR2 SVGAGI (reference sequence). The CDR3 nucleotides are TGTGCCAGCAGACAGGGCGTGGATCAGCCCCAGCATTTT. As protein: CASRQGVDQPQHF.

The V gene is TRBV5-1, the J gene TRBJ1-2; 7 bases are a match to TRBD1. V lost 0 bases and J lost 4; bases outside the gene matches: 9. The CDR3 has 16 residues. Germline V gene data show CDR1 as SGHRS and CDR2 as YFSETQ. The CDR3 loop reads CASSLDPGQSLYGYTF. DNA of the CDR3: TGCGCCAGCAGCTTGGACCCGGGACAGTCTCTCTATGGCTACACCTTC.

The sample holds a few counts of this clone. The V gene is TRBV30, the J gene TRBJ1-1, with TRBD1 matching over 8 bases. Germline trimming cut 8 bases from V and 0 bases from J; bases unmatched to any gene: 8. CDR3 size: 14 residues. Germline lookup yields CDR1 GTSNPN and CDR2 SVGIG (reference sequence). The CDR3 DNA reads as TGTGCCATGAACAGGGGGAGCATGAACACTGAAGCTTTCTTT. Translating it yields CAMNRGSMNTEAFF.

The chain uses TRBV5-1 and TRBJ2-5; D is possibly TRBD1 (5 bases). The length of the CDR3 is 16 residues. Trimming stripped 0 bases from V and 0 bases from J, with 12 bases between. CDR1 and CDR2 (germline): SGHRS, YFSETQ. The DNA of the CDR3 is TGCGCCAGCAGCTTGGTTCAGGGCAGGGACCAAGAGACCCAGTACTTC. The encoded protein is CASSLVQGRDQETQYF.

V gene TRBV27 combines with J gene TRBJ2-7, with 11 positions matching TRBD2. Germline V lookup: CDR1 MNHEY, CDR2 SMNVEV (reference sequence). This CDR3 comprises 14 residues. V lost 6 bases, J lost 6 bases, and 7 bases stayed unmatched. The CDR3 region has the DNA TGTGCCAGCAGCCCACTAGCGGGAGCGGTCGAGCAGTACTTC. The encoded protein is CASSPLAGAVEQYF.

This clone has more than one count but fewer than ten. As DNA, the CDR3 is TGTGCCAGCTCACCCTCCCCCTCCCGGCGTCCCGGGACTAGCGGGAGACATGAGCAGTTCTTC. This sequence encodes CASSPSPSRRPGTSGRHEQFF. The chain uses TRBV18 and TRBJ2-1; 14 nucleotides line up with TRBD2. Germline V CDR1 and CDR2: KGHSH, LQKENI. This CDR3 spans 21 amino acids. V lost 3 bases, J lost 8 bases, and 21 bases stayed unmatched.

The CDR3 protein is CASSSPGMAYF. CDR3 coding DNA: TGTGCCAGCAGCTCGCCCGGGATGGCGTACTTC. The gene calls are TRBV7-9 and TRBJ2-7; D possibly corresponds to TRBD2 (5 bases). Looked up from germline, CDR1 is SEHNR and CDR2 is FQNEAQ (reference sequence). The V gene lost 4 bases and the J gene lost 12 bases, with 13 bases spanning the gap. The CDR3 sequence is 11 residues long. The variable domain in full, completed from reference TRBV7-9 and TRBJ2-7, reads DTGVSQNPRHKITKRGQNVTFRCDPISEHNRLYWYRQTLGQGPEFLTYFQNEAQLEKSRLLSDRFSAERPKGSFSTLEIQRTEQGDSAMYLCASSSPGMAYFGPGTRLTVT.

This rearrangement joins TRBV7-2 to TRBJ1-1, with no clear D. The V end lost 7 bases, the J end lost 3 bases, and 15 bases lay between the germline ends. Per germline, CDR1 SGHTA and CDR2 FQGNSA. CDR3 length: 14 residues. This CDR3 reads CASNNWGGDTEAFF. The CDR3 bases are TGTGCCAGCAATAATTGGGGAGGAGACACTGAAGCTTTCTTT.

The J gene is TRBJ2-6, the V gene TRBV7-2; D gene ambiguous. CDR3 size: 14 residues. The V gene lost 0 bases and the J gene lost 4 bases, with 4 bases spanning the gap. Germline-derived CDR1 and CDR2 are SGHTA and FQGNSA. CDR3: CASSLARGANVLTF. The CDR3 nucleotides are TGTGCCAGCAGCTTAGCGAGGGGGGCCAACGTCCTGACTTTC.

This clone showed up just a few times. The V and J genes are TRBV4-2 and TRBJ1-4, with 7 bases fitting TRBD1. Germline CDR1 is LGHNA and CDR2 is YNFKEQ. This CDR3 is 16 amino acids long. V lost 0 bases, J lost 7 bases, and 8 bases stayed unmatched. In nucleotides, the CDR3 is TGTGCCAGCAGCCAAGATTATCAGGGGGTTGCTGAAAAACTGTTTTTT. Its translation is CASSQDYQGVAEKLFF.

There are a few counts of this clone. This chain uses TRBV11-2 with TRBJ2-2; perhaps TRBD2 as D (5 bases). CDR3 length equals 14 residues. Trimming cost V 2 bases and J 7 bases, with 11 bases left between them. The V gene's germline CDR1 is SGHAT and CDR2 FQNNGV. The CDR3 nucleotides are TGTGCCAGCAGCTTACACCCAGGAGGCGGGGAGCTGTTTTTT. As protein: CASSLHPGGGELFF.

This chain uses TRBV10-3 with TRBJ2-2; D unresolved. The CDR3 loop spans 19 amino acids. V gave up 0 bases and J gave up 3 bases, with 20 bases separating them. Germline V lookup: CDR1 ENHRY, CDR2 SYGVKD. The CDR3 nucleotides read TGTGCCATCAGTGAGTCGCCAGTTCGAATTTCCCTGGACACCGGGGAGCTGTTTTTT. This sequence encodes CAISESPVRISLDTGELFF.